Following are 29 T cell receptor beta chains from one sample sequenced in a study of shared clonotypes between healthy human individuals. Generated by immunoSEQ multiplex PCR, the TCRdb table keeps only in-frame clones and is missing some. Altogether 2.3 million or so clones are present, roughly 93% being singletons, with the ten largest covering about 0.37%. The sequenced sample was naive CD4+ T cells from PBMCs. As to subset: CD45RA+ positively selected. The receptors originated from a man between 18 and 35 years old in good health. Some clones in this sample may be carry-over from other donors' samples.

This clone was detected once. This chain joins TRBV30 and TRBJ2-7, with 12 positions matching TRBD2. Germline CDR1 GTSNPN, CDR2 SVGIG (reference sequence). This CDR3 is 15 amino acids long. The junction had 6 bases not matched to a gene; V was cut back by 0 bases and J by 6 bases. DNA of the CDR3: TGTGCCTGGAGTGTACGGCTAGCGGGAGGGAGCGAGCAGTACTTC. Its protein product is CAWSVRLAGGSEQYF.

The gene calls are TRBV15 and TRBJ2-7; 12 nucleotides agree with TRBD2. This CDR3 has 13 amino acids. Germline CDR1 is LNHNV and CDR2 is YYDKDF (reference sequence). V dropped 8 bases and J dropped 1; count of bases not matched to a gene: 0. CDR3 DNA sequence: TGTGCCACCGGGACTAGCGGGTCCTACGAGCAGTACTTC. Its protein is CATGTSGSYEQYF.

V is TRBV28 and J is TRBJ2-7; TRBD1 is a possible D gene (6 bases). Trimming left V 2 bases short and J 1 base short, with 9 bases between. CDR1 MDHEN and CDR2 SYDVKM come from the germline V gene. This CDR3 is built from 14 residues. CDR3 sequence reads: CASSLLTGSYEQYF. The CDR3, as DNA: TGTGCCAGCAGTTTACTGACAGGTTCCTACGAGCAGTACTTC.

Here the CDR3 DNA reads TGCAGCGTTGTTCCCCTCTTGGACGGTTTATCTGAAGCTTTCTTT. Translated, it gives CSVVPLLDGLSEAFF. This chain links TRBV29-1 with TRBJ1-1; D unclear. This CDR3 is built from 15 residues. The germline V and J ends were trimmed by 4 bases and 6 bases, with 21 bases remaining between them. The V gene's germline CDR1 is SQVTM and CDR2 ANQGSEA.

This chain connects TRBV5-4 to TRBJ2-7; tentatively, D is TRBD2 (5 bases). In germline, CDR1 is SGHNT, CDR2 YYREEE (reference sequence). The ends were cut back, 5 bases at V and 6 bases at J, with 24 bases in the middle. This CDR3 has 16 residues. CDR3 coding DNA: TGTGCCAGCAGTCTCGCGCCTGGGATCGGTGGAGGCGAGCAGTACTTC. Translating gives CASSLAPGIGGGEQYF.

In DNA form, the CDR3 reads TGTGCCAGCAGTCCGCCCTGGCAGGGACCCTACAATGAGCAGTTCTTC. Its protein is CASSPPWQGPYNEQFF. The rearrangement joins TRBV28 to TRBJ2-1; D tentatively fits TRBD1 or TRBD2 (5 bases each). Germline CDR1 reads MDHEN; CDR2 reads SYDVKM. The CDR3 is made up of 16 amino acids. The germline V and J ends were trimmed by 5 bases and 2 bases, with 16 bases remaining between them.

This chain connects TRBV18 to TRBJ1-1; the match to TRBD1 covers 7 bases. This CDR3 region has 13 residues. CDR1 and CDR2 (germline): KGHSH, LQKENI. V dropped 3 bases and J dropped 6; count of bases not matched to a gene: 4. The CDR3 protein is CASSPTGSPEAFF. The CDR3 DNA follows: TGTGCCAGCTCACCGACAGGGTCTCCTGAAGCTTTCTTT.

This sequence joins TRBV5-4 and TRBJ2-5, with D tentatively TRBD2 (6 bases). This CDR3 has 13 residues. V lost 1 base and J lost 5, with 9 bases in between. Germline CDR1 is SGHNT and CDR2 is YYREEE (reference sequence). The CDR3 sequence is CASSLREPETQYF. The CDR3 DNA reads TGTGCCAGCAGCTTGCGGGAGCCTGAGACCCAGTACTTC. Complete variable domain (other parts from reference TRBV5-4 and TRBJ2-5): ETGVTQSPTHLIKTRGQQVTLRCSSQSGHNTVSWYQQALGQGPQFIFQYYREEENGRGNFPPRFSGLQFPNYSSELNVNALELDDSALYLCASSLREPETQYFGPGTRLLVL.

The chain employs TRBV4-1 and TRBJ2-1; D might be TRBD2 (5 bases). This CDR3 region has 16 residues. Trimming pared 2 bases from V and 3 bases from J, leaving 14 bases between. Germline assignment: CDR1 MGHRA and CDR2 YSYEKL. CDR3 in amino acids: CASSQFPRGNYNEQFF. In DNA form, the CDR3 reads TGCGCCAGCAGCCAATTCCCACGAGGGAACTACAATGAGCAGTTCTTC.

The chain carries TRBV19 and TRBJ2-5; 9 nucleotides line up with TRBD2. From germline, CDR1 is LNHDA and CDR2 SQIVND (reference sequence). The CDR3 contains 17 residues. Trimming took 3 bases from V and 5 from J; bases not matched to a gene: 13. In DNA, the CDR3 is TGTGCCAGTAGTATGGGCTACCATAGCGGGAGAGGGGAGACCCAGTACTTC. Protein product: CASSMGYHSGRGETQYF.

The rearrangement joins TRBV5-1 to TRBJ2-1, with 7 bases aligning to TRBD1. V trimming: 3 bases; J trimming: 5 bases; junction bases outside the gene matches: 8. Germline-derived CDR1 and CDR2 are SGHRS and YFSETQ. The CDR3 spans 15 residues. CDR3 DNA: TGCGCCAGCAGCTCGGGACAGAGCTACCACAATGAGCAGTTCTTC. It codes for CASSSGQSYHNEQFF.

The gene calls are TRBV5-1 and TRBJ1-1, with 7 bases matching TRBD1. The CDR3 spans 15 residues. Trimming removed 3 bases from V and 0 bases from J; junction bases left unmatched: 5. Germline V CDR1 and CDR2: SGHRS, YFSETQ. This chain's CDR3 is CASSSKTGMNTEAFF. Here the CDR3 DNA reads TGCGCCAGCAGCTCGAAGACAGGGATGAACACTGAAGCTTTCTTT. The variable domain in full, completed from reference TRBV5-1 and TRBJ1-1, reads KAGVTQTPRYLIKTRGQQVTLSCSPISGHRSVSWYQQTPGQGLQFLFEYFSETQRNKGNFPGRFSGRQFSNSRSEMNVSTLELGDSALYLCASSSKTGMNTEAFFGQGTRLTVV.

The chain is built from TRBV11-2 and TRBJ2-1; D not certain. This CDR3 is built from 14 residues. Germline lookup yields CDR1 SGHAT and CDR2 FQNNGV. The V gene lost 2 bases and the J gene lost 9 bases, with 14 bases spanning the gap. CDR3 in amino acids: CASSLSTLSGEQFF. CDR3 sequence (DNA): TGTGCCAGCAGCTTAAGTACGCTGTCAGGTGAGCAGTTCTTC.

This chain uses TRBV5-1 with TRBJ2-7; TRBD2 is a possible D gene (5 bases). Germline CDR1 reads SGHRS; CDR2 reads YFSETQ. V lost 0 bases and J lost 4, with 17 bases in between. This CDR3 comprises 16 residues. The CDR3 sequence: CASSLGPLGAEYEQYF. DNA for the CDR3: TGCGCCAGCAGCTTGGGCCCCTTGGGAGCCGAGTACGAGCAGTACTTC.

The V call is TRBV28, the J call TRBJ2-3; 10 nucleotides align to TRBD2. V was clipped by 5 bases and J by 0 bases; unmatched bases: 11. The CDR3 covers 18 residues. Germline V lookup: CDR1 MDHEN, CDR2 SYDVKM. The DNA of the CDR3 is TGTGCCAGCAGTGGAAGCCCGACGACTAGCGGGAGCACAGATACGCAGTATTTT. The encoded protein is CASSGSPTTSGSTDTQYF.

The chain uses TRBV11-2 and TRBJ2-7, with TRBD2 matching over 9 bases. Germline loops: CDR1 SGHAT, CDR2 FQNNGV. V was clipped by 3 bases and J by 3 bases; unmatched bases: 15. The CDR3 totals 18 residues. The CDR3 DNA reads TGTGCCAGCAGCTTGGCTAGTCGTCAACTAGCGGGTTACTACGAGCAGTACTTC. Its translation is CASSLASRQLAGYYEQYF.

The J gene is TRBJ2-5, the V gene TRBV7-9; TRBD1 matches 7 bases. The CDR3 consists of 13 residues. After removal of 7 bases from V and 1 base from J, the junction contained 3 bases not matched to a gene. Germline lookup yields CDR1 SEHNR and CDR2 FQNEAQ (reference sequence). Written as DNA, the CDR3 is TGTGCCAGCATAAGGGACAGCCAAGAGACCCAGTACTTC. This gives the protein CASIRDSQETQYF.

The V call is TRBV14, the J call TRBJ2-7; 8 bases agree with TRBD1. Germline CDR1 is SGHDN and CDR2 is FVKESK. V trimming: 2 bases; J trimming: 4 bases; junction bases outside the gene matches: 4. The CDR3 consists of 14 residues. CDR3: CASSQRQGNYEQYF. The CDR3 nucleotides read TGTGCCAGCAGCCAAAGACAGGGGAATTACGAGCAGTACTTC.

The chain links TRBV28 to TRBJ1-1; weak D call: TRBD1 (6 bases). This CDR3 contains 15 residues. Trimming took 5 bases from V and 5 from J, leaving 18 bases between them. CDR1 MDHEN and CDR2 SYDVKM come from the germline V gene. This chain's CDR3 is CASSPPRTVQTEAFF. CDR3 DNA: TGTGCCAGCAGTCCCCCCCGGACAGTTCAAACTGAAGCTTTCTTT.

The V and J genes are TRBV28 and TRBJ2-5; D call uncertain. Trimming removed 3 bases from V and 3 bases from J, with 5 bases in between. The CDR3 covers 12 residues. The V gene's germline CDR1 is MDHEN and CDR2 SYDVKM. The CDR3: CASSFTKETQYF. DNA for the CDR3: TGTGCCAGCAGTTTTACGAAAGAGACCCAGTACTTC.

The J gene is TRBJ1-1, the V gene TRBV28, with TRBD1 identical over 12 bases. Looked up from germline, CDR1 is MDHEN and CDR2 is SYDVKM. The ends lost 5 bases at V and 11 bases at J; junction bases unmatched: 6. CDR3 length: 13 residues. The CDR3 loop is CASSGRDRGQAFF. The CDR3 DNA sequence: TGTGCCAGCAGTGGCCGGGACAGGGGGCAGGCTTTCTTT.

This sequence joins TRBV6-5 and TRBJ1-2, with D possibly being TRBD1 (5 bases). V lost 0 bases and J lost 3, with 8 bases in between. CDR3 length equals 14 residues. Germline CDR1 is MNHEY and CDR2 is SVGAGI. DNA of the CDR3: TGTGCCAGCAGTTACTCGAGGGGCGACTATGGCTACACCTTC. As protein: CASSYSRGDYGYTF.

The chain recombines TRBV29-1 with TRBJ1-4; TRBD1 aligns across 8 bases. V lost 7 bases, J lost 5 bases, and 9 bases stayed unmatched. CDR3 length: 14 residues. In germline, CDR1 is SQVTM, CDR2 ANQGSEA. The CDR3 loop reads CSATQTGVNEKLFF. The DNA for the CDR3 is TGCAGCGCCACCCAGACAGGGGTAAATGAAAAACTGTTTTTT.

As to this clone: One junction end disagrees with the germline gene, perhaps due to a read error. The same CDR3 can be traced to other DNA sequences in this sample. The chain uses TRBV18 and TRBJ2-7, with D unresolved. CDR1 and CDR2 from the germline V gene are KGHSH and LQKENI. This CDR3 comprises 14 residues. CDR3 residues: CASSPPDNSYEQYF. The DNA for the CDR3 is TGTGCCAGTTCACCACCGGATAACTCCTACGAGCAGTACTTC. The variable domain in full, completed from reference TRBV18 and TRBJ2-7, reads NAGVMQNPRHLVRRRGQEARLRCSPMKGHSHVYWYRQLPEEGLKFMVYLQKENIIDESGMPKERFSAEFPKEGPSILRIQQVVRGDSAAYFCASSPPDNSYEQYFGPGTRLTVT.

The chain couples TRBV19 to TRBJ1-4; 7 bases match TRBD1. The CDR3 totals 13 residues. The J segment lost 7 bases and the V segment lost 7 bases, leaving 6 bases of the junction unmatched. Per germline, CDR1 LNHDA and CDR2 SQIVND (reference sequence). The CDR3 loop reads CASNRGLSEKLFF. The CDR3 DNA follows: TGTGCCAGTAACAGGGGATTGTCTGAAAAACTGTTTTTT.

This chain uses TRBV7-9 with TRBJ2-3; D gene uncertain. Germline CDR1 reads SEHNR; CDR2 reads FQNEAQ (reference sequence). The CDR3 is 16 residues long. V dropped 5 bases and J dropped 1 base, with 16 bases sitting between them. CDR3 loop: CASSRGPMGGTDTQYF. CDR3 DNA: TGTGCCAGCAGCCGAGGCCCCATGGGTGGCACAGATACGCAGTATTTT.

The V and J genes are TRBV13 and TRBJ2-7, with 8 positions matching TRBD1. The CDR3 contains 16 residues. Germline V gene data show CDR1 as PRHDT and CDR2 as FYEKMQ (reference sequence). Trimming took 4 bases from V and 3 from J; bases not matched to a gene: 11. This chain's CDR3 is CASSSFTGQGNYEQYF. The CDR3 nucleotides read TGTGCCAGCAGCTCCTTTACTGGACAGGGAAACTACGAGCAGTACTTC.

V gene TRBV6-1 combines with J gene TRBJ1-5, with a weak D call TRBD1 (5 bases). CDR3 length equals 12 residues. CDR1 is MNHNS and CDR2 is SASEGT in the germline V gene. V lost 4 bases to trimming and J lost 6 bases, with 7 bases between them. In DNA form, the CDR3 reads TGTGCCAGCAGTGGCAGGGCTCAGCCCCAGCATTTT. It specifies CASSGRAQPQHF.

The chain links TRBV19 to TRBJ2-7; D unresolved. The V end was cut by 0 bases, the J end by 5 bases, with 17 bases between. The CDR3 loop spans 16 amino acids. Germline loops: CDR1 LNHDA, CDR2 SQIVND (reference sequence). The CDR3 region has the DNA TGTGCCAGTAGTATAGATCTTCAGGACGGCCCCCACGAGCAGTACTTC. It translates to CASSIDLQDGPHEQYF.